This TCR beta chain is drawn from a study of blood T cells in healthy people across ages. Overall study results and limits: As naive T cell percentage varied, TCR beta diversity correlated strongly with it. Diversity figures based on one million T cells were deemed too low.

Combining a sample-barcoded 5' primer with a J-beta primer mix, a second PCR ran for 7 to 11 cycles. The study obtained at least 2.5 million CDR3-containing paired-end reads from every sample. One entry per CDR3 protein, called by TCRdb with MiXCR from the 5' RACE reads. The table has about 830,000 distinct CDR3 sequences, 55% to 70% seen once. With regard to this clonotype: Its antigen is unidentified. A much larger clone is a single base away; this may be a read error.

The authors isolated at least 7 million PBMCs per sample. This clonotype originated in a man aged 25-40 years in good health. Sequencing was carried out using blood.

The CDR3 protein is CASSKTGTDTQYF. The CDR3 DNA follows: TGTGCCAGCAGTAAGACAGGCACAGATACGCAGTATTTT. The chain uses TRBV9 and TRBJ2-3, with D perhaps TRBD1 (5 bases). The CDR3 has 13 amino acids. The V end was cut by 5 bases, the J end by 1 base, with 8 bases between. Looked up from germline, CDR1 is SGDLS and CDR2 is YYNGEE.